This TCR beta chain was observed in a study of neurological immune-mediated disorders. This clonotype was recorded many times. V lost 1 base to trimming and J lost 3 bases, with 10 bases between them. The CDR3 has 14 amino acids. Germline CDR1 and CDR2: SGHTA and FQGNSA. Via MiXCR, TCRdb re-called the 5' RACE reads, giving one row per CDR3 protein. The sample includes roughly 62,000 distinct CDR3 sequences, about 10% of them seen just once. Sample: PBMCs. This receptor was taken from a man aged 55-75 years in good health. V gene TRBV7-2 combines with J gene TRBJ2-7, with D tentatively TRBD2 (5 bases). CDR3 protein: CASSLEPGLYEQYF. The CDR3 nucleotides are TGTGCCAGCAGCTTAGAACCCGGACTCTACGAGCAGTACTTC.